Listed here is a single T cell receptor (beta chain). The antigen is undetermined. This specimen belongs to a study of glioma-infiltrating T cells after dendritic cell vaccination. Study-wide findings and caveats: No direct clonality-survival link was found; a diverse polyclonal response may matter.

Measured with immunoSEQ multiplex PCR; TCRdb has only the in-frame clones, and not every one. The profile shows approximately 67,000 clones, about 86% of them singletons. Source: blood, taken before dendritic cell vaccination. The receptor's source is a human donor with glioblastoma.

The chain's CDR3 is CASSVGGQGYDTQYF. As DNA, the CDR3 is TGTGCCAGCAGCGTAGGGGGACAGGGGTATGATACGCAGTATTTT. The chain carries TRBV9 and TRBJ2-3; 10 bases are shared with TRBD1. The CDR3 has 15 residues. V trimming: 0 bases; J trimming: 6 bases; junction bases outside the gene matches: 4. Germline CDR1 SGDLS, CDR2 YYNGEE.